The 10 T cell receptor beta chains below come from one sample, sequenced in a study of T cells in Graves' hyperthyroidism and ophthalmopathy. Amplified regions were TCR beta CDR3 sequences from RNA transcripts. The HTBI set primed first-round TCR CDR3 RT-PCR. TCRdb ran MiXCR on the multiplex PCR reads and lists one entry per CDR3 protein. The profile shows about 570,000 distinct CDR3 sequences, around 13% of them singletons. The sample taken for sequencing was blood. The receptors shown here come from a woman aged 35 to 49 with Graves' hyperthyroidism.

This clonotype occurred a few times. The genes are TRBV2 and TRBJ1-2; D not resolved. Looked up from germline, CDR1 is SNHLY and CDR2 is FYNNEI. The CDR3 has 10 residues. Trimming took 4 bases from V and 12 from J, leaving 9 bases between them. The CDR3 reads CASSGGRHTF. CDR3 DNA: TGTGCCAGCAGTGGCGGGAGACACACCTTC.

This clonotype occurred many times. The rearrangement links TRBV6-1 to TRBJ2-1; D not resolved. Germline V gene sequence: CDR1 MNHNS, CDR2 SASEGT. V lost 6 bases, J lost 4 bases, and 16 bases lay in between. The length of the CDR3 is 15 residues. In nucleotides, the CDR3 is TGTGCCAGCAGCCCACTCGGACCGAATTACAATGAGCAGTTCTTC. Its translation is CASSPLGPNYNEQFF.

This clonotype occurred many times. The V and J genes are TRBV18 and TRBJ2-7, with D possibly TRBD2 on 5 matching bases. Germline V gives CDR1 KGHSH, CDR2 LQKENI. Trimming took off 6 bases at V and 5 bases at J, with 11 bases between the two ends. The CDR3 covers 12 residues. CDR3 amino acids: CASSRGLDEQYF. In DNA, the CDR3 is TGTGCCAGCTCCCGCGGACTCGACGAGCAGTACTTC.

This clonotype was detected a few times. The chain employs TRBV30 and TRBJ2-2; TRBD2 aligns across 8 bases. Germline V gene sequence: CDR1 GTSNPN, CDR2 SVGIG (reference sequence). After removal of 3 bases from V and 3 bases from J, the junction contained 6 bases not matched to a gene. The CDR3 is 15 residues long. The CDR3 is CAWRMTSADTGELFF. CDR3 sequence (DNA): TGTGCCTGGAGGATGACTAGCGCGGACACCGGGGAGCTGTTTTTT.

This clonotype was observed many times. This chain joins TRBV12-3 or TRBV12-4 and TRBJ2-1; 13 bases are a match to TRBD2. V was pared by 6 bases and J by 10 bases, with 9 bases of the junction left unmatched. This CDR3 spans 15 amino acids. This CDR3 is CASRQRGTSGNEQFF. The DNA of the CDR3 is TGTGCCAGCAGGCAGAGGGGGACTAGCGGGAACGAGCAGTTCTTC.

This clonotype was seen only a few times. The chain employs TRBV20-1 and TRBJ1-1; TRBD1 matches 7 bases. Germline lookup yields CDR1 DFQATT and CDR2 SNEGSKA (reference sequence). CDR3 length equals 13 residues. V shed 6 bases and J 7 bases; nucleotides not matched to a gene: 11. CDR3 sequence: CSARSTGPSEAFF. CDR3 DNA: TGCAGTGCACGATCGACAGGGCCGAGTGAAGCTTTCTTT.

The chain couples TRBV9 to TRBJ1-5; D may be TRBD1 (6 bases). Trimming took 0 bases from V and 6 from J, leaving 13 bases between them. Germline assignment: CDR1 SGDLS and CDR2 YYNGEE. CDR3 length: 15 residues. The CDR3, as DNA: TGTGCCAGCAGCGTAGATGGGGGGCATGGTCAGCCCCAGCATTTT. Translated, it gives CASSVDGGHGQPQHF.

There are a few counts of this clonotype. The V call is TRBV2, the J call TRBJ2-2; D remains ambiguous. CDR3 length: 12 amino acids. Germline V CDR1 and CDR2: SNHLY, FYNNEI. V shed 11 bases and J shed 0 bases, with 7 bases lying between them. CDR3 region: CAWVPNTGELFF. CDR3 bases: TGTGCCTGGGTACCGAACACCGGGGAGCTGTTTTTT.

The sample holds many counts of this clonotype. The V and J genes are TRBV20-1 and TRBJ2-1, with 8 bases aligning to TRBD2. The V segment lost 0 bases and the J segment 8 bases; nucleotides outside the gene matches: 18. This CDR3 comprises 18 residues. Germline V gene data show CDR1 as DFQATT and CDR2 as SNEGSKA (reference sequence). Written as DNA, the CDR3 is TGCAGTGCTAGAGATCGGACCCCTGACAGCGGGAGATGGGATGAGCAGTTCTTC. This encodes CSARDRTPDSGRWDEQFF.

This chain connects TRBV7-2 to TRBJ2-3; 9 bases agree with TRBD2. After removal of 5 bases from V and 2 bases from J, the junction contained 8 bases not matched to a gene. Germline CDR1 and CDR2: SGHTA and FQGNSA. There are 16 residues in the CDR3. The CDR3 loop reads CASSQRLAEPTDTQYF. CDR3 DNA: TGTGCCAGCAGCCAACGACTAGCGGAGCCCACAGATACGCAGTATTTT.